This TCR beta chain stems from a study of shared clonotypes between healthy human individuals. Study-level points and caveats: As a rule, naive subsets had a larger estimated richness than memory subsets.

The V segment lost 4 bases and the J segment 0 bases; nucleotides outside the gene matches: 9. The length of the CDR3 is 16 residues. CDR1 is SGHRS, CDR2 YFSETQ, per germline. The donors, healthy adults who were HIV-negative, had experienced no recent acute infections or vaccinations. Points on this clone: Its antigen is not known.

The authors split each subset's genomic DNA evenly across several immunoSEQ plates. Assay: immunoSEQ multiplex PCR; the TCRdb copy retains only in-frame clones and omits some. The sample records about 2.3 million clones, 85% to 95% being singletons. Sequences were obtained from naive CD4+ T cells from PBMCs. The subset: CD45RA+ positively selected. The chain combines TRBV5-1 with TRBJ2-7; TRBD2 matches at 8 bases. The TCR originated in a man aged 18-30 years in good health. Some clones in this sample may be carry-over from other donors' samples. CDR3 DNA: TGCGCCAGCAGCCCCCAGGGCGGGAGGACCTCCTACGAGCAGTACTTC. Its translation is CASSPQGGRTSYEQYF.